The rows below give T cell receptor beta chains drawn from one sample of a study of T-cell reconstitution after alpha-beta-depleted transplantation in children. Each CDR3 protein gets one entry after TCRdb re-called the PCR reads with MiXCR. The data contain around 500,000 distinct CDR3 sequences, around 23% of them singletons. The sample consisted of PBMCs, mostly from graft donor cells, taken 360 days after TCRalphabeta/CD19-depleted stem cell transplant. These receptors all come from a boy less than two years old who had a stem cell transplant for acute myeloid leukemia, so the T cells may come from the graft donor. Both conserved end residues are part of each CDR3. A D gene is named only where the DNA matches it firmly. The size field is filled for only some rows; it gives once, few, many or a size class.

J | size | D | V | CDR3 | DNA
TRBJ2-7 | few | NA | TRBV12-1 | CASSPRGGRCYEQYF | TGTGCCAGCAGCCCCAGGGGGGGCCGCTGCTACGAGCAGTACTTC
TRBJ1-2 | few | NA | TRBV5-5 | CASSLVGGAARSFYGYTF | TGTGCCAGCAGCTTGGTGGGCGGCGCGGCAAGGTCCTTCTATGGCTACACCTTC
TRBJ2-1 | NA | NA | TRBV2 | CASSTSGHLGNEQFF | NA
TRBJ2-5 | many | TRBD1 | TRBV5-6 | CASSSGGQGLQETQYF | TGTGCCAGCAGCTCGGGGGGACAGGGTTTACAAGAGACCCAGTACTTC
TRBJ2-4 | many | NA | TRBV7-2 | CASSVGTNIQYF | TGTGCCAGCAGCGTCGGGACGAACATTCAGTACTTC
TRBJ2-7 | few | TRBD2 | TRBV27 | CASSLAGATYEQYF | TGTGCCAGCAGTCTAGCGGGGGCTACCTACGAGCAGTACTTC
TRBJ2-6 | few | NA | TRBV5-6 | CASSLTGANVLTF | TGTGCCAGCAGCTTGACGGGGGCCAACGTCCTGACTTTC
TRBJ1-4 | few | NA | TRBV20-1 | CSARATGSFSEKLFF | TGCAGTGCTAGGGCTACAGGGTCCTTTTCTGAAAAACTGTTTTTT
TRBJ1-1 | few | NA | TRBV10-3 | CAISESLGGPEAFF | TGTGCCATCAGTGAGTCGTTGGGGGGCCCTGAAGCTTTCTTT
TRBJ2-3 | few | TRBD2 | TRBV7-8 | CASSPPGREDTQYF | TGTGCCAGCAGCCCCCCCGGGAGGGAAGATACGCAGTATTTT
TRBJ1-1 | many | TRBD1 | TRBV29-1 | CSVRGTGDTEAFF | TGCAGCGTTAGGGGGACAGGGGACACTGAAGCTTTCTTT
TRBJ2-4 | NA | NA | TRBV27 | CASSSQGGGLAKNIQYF | TGTGCCAGCAGTTCGCAGGGAGGGGGACTAGCCAAAAACATTCAGTACTTC
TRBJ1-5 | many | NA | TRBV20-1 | CSARGTASVDSNQPQHF | TGCAGTGCTAGAGGGACCGCCTCTGTGGATAGCAATCAGCCCCAGCATTTT
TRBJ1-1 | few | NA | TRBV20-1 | CSARGGARDTEAFF | TGCAGTGCTAGAGGAGGAGCCAGGGACACTGAAGCTTTCTTT
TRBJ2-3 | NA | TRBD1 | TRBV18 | CASSPRNRGHADTQYF | TGTGCCAGCTCACCACGAAACAGGGGGCACGCAGATACGCAGTATTTT
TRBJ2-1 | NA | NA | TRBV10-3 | CAISERVWRDEQFF | TGTGCCATCAGTGAGAGGGTCTGGCGGGATGAGCAGTTCTTC
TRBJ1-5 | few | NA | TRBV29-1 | CSVAQGGNQPQHF | TGCAGCGTTGCACAGGGTGGCAATCAGCCCCAGCATTTT
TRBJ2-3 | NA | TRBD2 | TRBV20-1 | CSATGGGAGGVAQYF | TGCAGTGCTACCGGTGGGGGAGCGGGGGGTGTCGCGCAGTATTTT
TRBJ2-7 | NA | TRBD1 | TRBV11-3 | CASTRAGDREQYF | TGTGCCTCCACCCGGGCAGGGGACAGGGAGCAGTACTTC
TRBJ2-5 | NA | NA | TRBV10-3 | CAISDSLGVKGETQYF | TGTGCCATCAGTGATTCTCTAGGAGTAAAGGGGGAGACCCAGTACTTC
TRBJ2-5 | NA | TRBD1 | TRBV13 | CASSSSQGARETQYF | TGTGCCAGCAGCTCATCACAGGGGGCGAGGGAGACCCAGTACTTC
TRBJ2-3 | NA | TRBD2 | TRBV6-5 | CASSYADGRKMQYF | TGTGCCAGCAGTTACGCTGACGGGAGGAAGATGCAGTATTTT
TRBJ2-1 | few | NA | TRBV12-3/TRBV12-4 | CASTFFSAVSSYNEQFF | TGTGCCAGTACTTTCTTTTCGGCGGTGAGCTCCTACAATGAGCAGTTCTTC
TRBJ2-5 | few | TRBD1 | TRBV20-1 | CSASPGTANRETQYF | TGCAGTGCTAGTCCCGGGACAGCCAACCGAGAGACCCAGTACTTC
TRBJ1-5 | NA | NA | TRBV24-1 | CATSDSTASNSNQPQHF | TGTGCCACCAGTGATTCGACAGCCAGTAATAGCAATCAGCCCCAGCATTTT
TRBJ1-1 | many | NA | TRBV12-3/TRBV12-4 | CASSLRGGGTEAFF | TGTGCCAGCAGCCTCCGGGGGGGCGGCACTGAAGCTTTCTTT
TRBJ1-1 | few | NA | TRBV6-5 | CASSYRRHTEAFF | TGTGCCAGCAGTTACCGACGGCACACTGAAGCTTTCTTT
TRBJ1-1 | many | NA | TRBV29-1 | CSVGQKNTEAFF | TGCAGCGTCGGGCAGAAGAACACTGAAGCTTTCTTT
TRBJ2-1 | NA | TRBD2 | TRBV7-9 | CASSFGTSGDNEQFF | TGTGCCAGCAGCTTCGGGACTAGCGGAGACAATGAGCAGTTCTTC
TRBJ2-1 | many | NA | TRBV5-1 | CASSRLGSYNEQFF | TGCGCCAGCAGCCGCCTAGGCTCCTACAATGAGCAGTTCTTC
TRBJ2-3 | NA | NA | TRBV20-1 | CSAREPDTQYF | TGCAGTGCTAGAGAGCCAGATACGCAGTATTTT
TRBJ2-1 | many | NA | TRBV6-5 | CASSYGYGAYNEQFF | TGTGCCAGCAGTTACGGGTACGGGGCCTACAATGAGCAGTTCTTC
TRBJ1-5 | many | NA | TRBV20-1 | CSAWSGFSNQPQHF | TGCAGTGCCTGGTCCGGGTTTAGCAATCAGCCCCAGCATTTT
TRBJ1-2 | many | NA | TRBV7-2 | CASSLAPQRGDYGYTF | TGTGCCAGCAGCTTAGCGCCACAGCGGGGGGACTATGGCTACACCTTC
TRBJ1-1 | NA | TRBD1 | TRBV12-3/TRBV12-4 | CASRTGQGNTEAFF | TGTGCCAGCAGGACGGGACAGGGGAACACTGAAGCTTTCTTT
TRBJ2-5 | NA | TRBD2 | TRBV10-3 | CAINAGGPWETQYF | TGTGCCATCAATGCGGGGGGGCCGTGGGAGACCCAGTACTTC
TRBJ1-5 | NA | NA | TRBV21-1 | CASSKHPQPQHF | TGTGCCAGCAGCAAACACCCTCAGCCCCAGCATTTT
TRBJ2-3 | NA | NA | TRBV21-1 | CASTTSDTGSTSTQYF | TGTGCCAGCACTACCTCGGACACCGGGTCGACCAGTACGCAGTATTTT
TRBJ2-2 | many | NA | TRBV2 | CASSEGRDFTGELFF | TGTGCCAGCAGTGAAGGGAGGGATTTCACCGGGGAGCTGTTTTTT
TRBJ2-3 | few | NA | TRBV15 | CATTRKGEQTSTDTQYF | TGTGCCACCACTAGGAAGGGGGAGCAAACTAGCACAGATACGCAGTATTTT
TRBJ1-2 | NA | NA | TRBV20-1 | CSISYGYTF | TGCAGTATTAGCTATGGCTACACCTTC
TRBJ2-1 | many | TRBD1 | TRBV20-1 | CSVDRGYEQFF | TGCAGTGTGGACAGGGGTTATGAGCAGTTCTTC
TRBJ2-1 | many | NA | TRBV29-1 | CSVGPGDNEQFF | TGCAGCGTTGGTCCCGGGGACAATGAGCAGTTCTTC
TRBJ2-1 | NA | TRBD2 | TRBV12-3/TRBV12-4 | CASIPSGGPPNEQFF | TGTGCCAGCATTCCCAGCGGGGGGCCCCCCAATGAGCAGTTCTTC
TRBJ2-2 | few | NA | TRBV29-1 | CSAGRPNTGELFF | TGCAGCGCCGGACGGCCGAACACCGGGGAGCTGTTTTTT
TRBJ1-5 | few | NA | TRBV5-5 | CASSLAPPLNNQPQHF | TGTGCCAGCAGCTTGGCCCCGCCGCTCAACAATCAGCCCCAGCATTTT
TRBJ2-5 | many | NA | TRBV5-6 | CASSSLTGRGETQYF | TGTGCCAGCAGCTCCCTGACAGGTCGGGGGGAGACCCAGTACTTC
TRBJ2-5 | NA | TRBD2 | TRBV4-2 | CASSQETGGLETQYF | TGTGCCAGCAGCCAAGAAACGGGGGGGCTAGAGACCCAGTACTTC
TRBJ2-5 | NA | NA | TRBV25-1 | CASRDIGRETQYF | TGTGCCAGCAGAGACATCGGTAGAGAGACCCAGTACTTC
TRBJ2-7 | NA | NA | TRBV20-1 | CSVPQGAEQYF | TGCAGTGTTCCACAGGGAGCCGAGCAGTACTTC
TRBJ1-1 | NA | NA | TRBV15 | CATSRRPNLRKAFF | TGTGCCACCAGCAGGCGTCCGAACCTGAGGAAAGCTTTCTTT
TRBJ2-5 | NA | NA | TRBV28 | CASIGQFRQHQETQYF | TGTGCCAGCATCGGGCAGTTTAGACAGCACCAAGAGACCCAGTACTTC
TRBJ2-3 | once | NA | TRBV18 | CASSPNGPRSTDTQYF | TGTGCCAGCTCACCAAACGGACCCCGTTCCACAGATACGCAGTATTTT